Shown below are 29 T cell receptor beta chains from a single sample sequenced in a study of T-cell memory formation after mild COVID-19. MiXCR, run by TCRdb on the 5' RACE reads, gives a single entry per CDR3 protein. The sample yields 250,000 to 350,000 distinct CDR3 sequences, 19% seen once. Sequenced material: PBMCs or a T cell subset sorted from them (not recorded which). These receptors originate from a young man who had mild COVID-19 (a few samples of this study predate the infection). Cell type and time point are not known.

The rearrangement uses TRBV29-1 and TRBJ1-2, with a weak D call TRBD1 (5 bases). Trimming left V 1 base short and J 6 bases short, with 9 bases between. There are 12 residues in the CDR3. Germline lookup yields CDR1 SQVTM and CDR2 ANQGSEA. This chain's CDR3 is CSVEVGGNGYTF. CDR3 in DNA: TGCAGCGTTGAAGTGGGGGGGAATGGCTACACCTTC. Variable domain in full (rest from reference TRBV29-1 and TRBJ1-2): SAVISQKPSRDICQRGTSLTIQCQVDSQVTMMFWYRQQPGQSLTLIATANQGSEATYESGFVIDKFPISRPNLTFSTLTVSNMSPEDSSIYLCSVEVGGNGYTFGSGTRLTVV.

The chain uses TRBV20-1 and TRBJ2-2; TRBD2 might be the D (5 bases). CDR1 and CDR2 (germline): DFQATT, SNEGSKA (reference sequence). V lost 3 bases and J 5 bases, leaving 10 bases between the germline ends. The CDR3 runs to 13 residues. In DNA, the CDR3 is TGCAGTGCTAGGGACTTTCCTACCGGGGAGCTGTTTTTT. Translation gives CSARDFPTGELFF.

The CDR3 bases are TGTGCCAGCAGTGAGACAGGGGCCTCACCCCTCCACTTT. Encoded protein: CASSETGASPLHF. This chain connects TRBV6-5 to TRBJ1-6, with 8 bases fitting TRBD1. With 5 bases clipped from V and 10 bases from J, the junction kept 4 bases outside the gene matches. Germline CDR1 is MNHEY and CDR2 is SVGAGI. The CDR3 is made up of 13 amino acids.

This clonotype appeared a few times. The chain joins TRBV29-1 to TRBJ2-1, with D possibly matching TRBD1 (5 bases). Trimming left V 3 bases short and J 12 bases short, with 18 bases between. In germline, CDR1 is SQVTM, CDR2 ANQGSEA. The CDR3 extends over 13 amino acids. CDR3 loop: CSVDRLTGLAQFF. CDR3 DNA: TGCAGCGTTGATCGTTTAACAGGCCTGGCGCAGTTCTTC.

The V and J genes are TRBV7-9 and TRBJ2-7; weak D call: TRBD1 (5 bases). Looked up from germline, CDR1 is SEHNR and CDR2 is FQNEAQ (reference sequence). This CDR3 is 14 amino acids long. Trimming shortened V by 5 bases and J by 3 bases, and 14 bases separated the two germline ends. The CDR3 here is CASSPGRVVYEQYF. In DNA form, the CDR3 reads TGTGCCAGCAGCCCCGGCAGGGTGGTCTACGAGCAGTACTTC.

Here the CDR3 reads CASSWSYEQYF. DNA of the CDR3: TGTGCCAGCAGTTGGTCCTACGAGCAGTACTTC. The chain has TRBV25-1 and TRBJ2-7; D unclear. This CDR3 spans 11 amino acids. Germline CDR1 is MGHDK and CDR2 is SYGVNS. V lost 5 bases to trimming and J lost 1 base, with 3 bases between them.

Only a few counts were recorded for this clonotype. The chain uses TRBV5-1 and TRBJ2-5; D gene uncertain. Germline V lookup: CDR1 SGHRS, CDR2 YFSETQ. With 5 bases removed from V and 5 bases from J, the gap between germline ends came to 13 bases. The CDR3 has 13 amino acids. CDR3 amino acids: CASRRQDGETQYF. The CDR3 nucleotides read TGCGCCAGCAGGCGCCAGGATGGGGAGACCCAGTACTTC.

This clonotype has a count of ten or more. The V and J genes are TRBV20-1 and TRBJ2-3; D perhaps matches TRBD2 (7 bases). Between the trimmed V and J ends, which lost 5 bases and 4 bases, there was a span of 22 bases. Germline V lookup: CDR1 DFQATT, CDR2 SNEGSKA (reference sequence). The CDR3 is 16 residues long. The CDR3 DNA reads TGCAGTGCTGACGGCGGGAGTGGGGGGGCCTCAGATACGCAGTATTTT. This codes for CSADGGSGGASDTQYF.

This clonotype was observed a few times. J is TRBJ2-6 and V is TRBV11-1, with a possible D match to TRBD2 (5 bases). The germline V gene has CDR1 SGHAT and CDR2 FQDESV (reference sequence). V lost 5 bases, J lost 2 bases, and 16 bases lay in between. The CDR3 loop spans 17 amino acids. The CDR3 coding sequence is TGTGCCAGCAGCCCCAGATTGGAGGCCCCTGGGGCCAACGTCCTGACTTTC. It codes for CASSPRLEAPGANVLTF.

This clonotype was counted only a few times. CDR3 sequence (DNA): TGTGCCAGCAGCTGGGGGGGGTCTACGAACACCGGGGAGCTGTTTTTT. Residues: CASSWGGSTNTGELFF. The V call is TRBV13, the J call TRBJ2-2; 7 bases are shared with TRBD2. The germline V gene encodes CDR1 PRHDT and CDR2 FYEKMQ (reference sequence). CDR3 length: 16 amino acids. The V segment lost 4 bases and the J segment 0 bases; nucleotides outside the gene matches: 5.

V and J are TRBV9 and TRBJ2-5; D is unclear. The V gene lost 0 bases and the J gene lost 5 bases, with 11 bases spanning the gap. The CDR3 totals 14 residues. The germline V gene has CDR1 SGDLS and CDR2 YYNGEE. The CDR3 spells CASSVGPLGETQYF. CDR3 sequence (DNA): TGTGCCAGCAGCGTAGGACCGCTTGGGGAGACCCAGTACTTC.

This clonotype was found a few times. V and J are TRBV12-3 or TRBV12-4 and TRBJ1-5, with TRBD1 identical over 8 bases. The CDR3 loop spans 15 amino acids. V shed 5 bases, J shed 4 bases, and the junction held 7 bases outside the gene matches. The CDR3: CASSHGTGLNQPQHF. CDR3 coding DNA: TGTGCCAGCAGTCACGGGACAGGACTGAATCAGCCCCAGCATTTT.

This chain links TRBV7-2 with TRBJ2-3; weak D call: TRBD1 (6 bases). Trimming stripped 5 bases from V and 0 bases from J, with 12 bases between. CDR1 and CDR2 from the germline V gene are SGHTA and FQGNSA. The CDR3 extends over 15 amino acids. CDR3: CASSVDRSSTDTQYF. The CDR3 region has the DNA TGTGCCAGCAGCGTAGACAGGTCTAGCACAGATACGCAGTATTTT.

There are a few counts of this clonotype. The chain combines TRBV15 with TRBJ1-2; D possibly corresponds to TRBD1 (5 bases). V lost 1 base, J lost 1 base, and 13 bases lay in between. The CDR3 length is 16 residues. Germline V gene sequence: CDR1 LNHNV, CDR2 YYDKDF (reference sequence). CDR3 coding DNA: TGTGCCACCAGCAGAGCCAAGGGGAAGCATAACTATGGCTACACCTTC. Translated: CATSRAKGKHNYGYTF.

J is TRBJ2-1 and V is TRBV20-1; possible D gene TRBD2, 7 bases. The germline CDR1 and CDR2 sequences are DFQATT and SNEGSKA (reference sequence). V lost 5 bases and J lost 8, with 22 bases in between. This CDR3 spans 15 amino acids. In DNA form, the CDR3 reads TGCAGTGCTCCCTCCTTTGCGGGGGCCGCGGATGAGCAGTTCTTC. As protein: CSAPSFAGAADEQFF.

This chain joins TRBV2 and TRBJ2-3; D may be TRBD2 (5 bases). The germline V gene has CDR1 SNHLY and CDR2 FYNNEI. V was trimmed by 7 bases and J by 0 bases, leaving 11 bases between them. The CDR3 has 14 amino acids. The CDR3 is CASKDQRSTDTQYF. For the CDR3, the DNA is TGTGCCAGCAAGGACCAGCGGAGCACAGATACGCAGTATTTT. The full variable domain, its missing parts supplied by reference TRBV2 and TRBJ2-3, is EPEVTQTPSHQVTQMGQEVILRCVPISNHLYFYWYRQILGQKVEFLVSFYNNEISEKSEIFDDQFSVERPDGSNFTLKIRSTKLEDSAMYFCASKDQRSTDTQYFGPGTRLTVL.

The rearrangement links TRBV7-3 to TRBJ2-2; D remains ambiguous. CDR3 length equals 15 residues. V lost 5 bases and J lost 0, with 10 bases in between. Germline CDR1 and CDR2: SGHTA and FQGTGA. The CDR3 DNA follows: TGTGCCAGCAGCCCCACCTCCCCGAACACCGGGGAGCTGTTTTTT. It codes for CASSPTSPNTGELFF. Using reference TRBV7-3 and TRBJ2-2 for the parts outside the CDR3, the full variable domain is GAGVSQTPSNKVTEKGKYVELRCDPISGHTALYWYRQSLGQGPEFLIYFQGTGAADDSGLPNDRFFAVRPEGSVSTLKIQRTERGDSAVYLCASSPTSPNTGELFFGEGSRLTVL.

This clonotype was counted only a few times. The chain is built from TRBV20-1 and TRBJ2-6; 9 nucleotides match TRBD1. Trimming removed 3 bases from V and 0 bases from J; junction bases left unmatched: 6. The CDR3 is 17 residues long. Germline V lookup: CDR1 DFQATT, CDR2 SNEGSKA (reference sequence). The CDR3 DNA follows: TGCAGTGCTAGCCCGGGACAGGGTAACTCTGGGGCCAACGTCCTGACTTTC. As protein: CSASPGQGNSGANVLTF.

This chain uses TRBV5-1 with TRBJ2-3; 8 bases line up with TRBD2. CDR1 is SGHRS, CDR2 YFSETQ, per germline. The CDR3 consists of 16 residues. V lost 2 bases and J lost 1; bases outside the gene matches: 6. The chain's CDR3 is CASSLQRGGGTDTQYF. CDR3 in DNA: TGCGCCAGCAGCTTACAACGGGGGGGCGGCACAGATACGCAGTATTTT.

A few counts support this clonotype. CDR3 region: CSSRGSMSDTQYF. The CDR3, as DNA: TGCAGCTCCAGGGGTTCGATGTCAGATACGCAGTATTTT. The chain recombines TRBV29-1 with TRBJ2-3; possibly TRBD1 for D (6 bases). V shed 8 bases and J shed 4 bases, with 16 bases lying between them. CDR1 and CDR2 (germline): SQVTM, ANQGSEA. CDR3 size: 13 residues.

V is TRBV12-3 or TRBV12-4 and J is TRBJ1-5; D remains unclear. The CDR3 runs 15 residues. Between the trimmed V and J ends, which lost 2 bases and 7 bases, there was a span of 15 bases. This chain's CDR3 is CASSLIEGGGQPQHF. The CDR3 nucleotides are TGTGCCAGCAGTTTAATCGAGGGTGGAGGACAGCCCCAGCATTTT.

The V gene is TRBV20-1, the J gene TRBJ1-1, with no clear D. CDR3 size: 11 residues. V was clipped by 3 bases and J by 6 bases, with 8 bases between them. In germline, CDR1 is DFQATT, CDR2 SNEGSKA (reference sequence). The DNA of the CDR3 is TGCAGTGCTAGGGGGAGGGCTGAAGCTTTCTTT. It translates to CSARGRAEAFF.

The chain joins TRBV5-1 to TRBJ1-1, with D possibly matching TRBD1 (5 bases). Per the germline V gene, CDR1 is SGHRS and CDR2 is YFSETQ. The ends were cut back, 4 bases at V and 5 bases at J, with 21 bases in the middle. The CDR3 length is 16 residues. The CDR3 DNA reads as TGCGCCAGCAGCCTGGACACGGCCGGCGGGGAAACTGAAGCTTTCTTT. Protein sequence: CASSLDTAGGETEAFF. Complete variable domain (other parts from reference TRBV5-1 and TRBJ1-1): KAGVTQTPRYLIKTRGQQVTLSCSPISGHRSVSWYQQTPGQGLQFLFEYFSETQRNKGNFPGRFSGRQFSNSRSEMNVSTLELGDSALYLCASSLDTAGGETEAFFGQGTRLTVV.

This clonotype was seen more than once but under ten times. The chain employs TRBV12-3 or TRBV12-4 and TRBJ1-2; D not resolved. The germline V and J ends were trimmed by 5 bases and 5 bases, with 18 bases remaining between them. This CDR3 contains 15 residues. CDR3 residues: CASSPSGQASYGYTF. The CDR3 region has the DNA TGTGCCAGCAGTCCCTCCGGGCAAGCTTCGTATGGCTACACCTTC.

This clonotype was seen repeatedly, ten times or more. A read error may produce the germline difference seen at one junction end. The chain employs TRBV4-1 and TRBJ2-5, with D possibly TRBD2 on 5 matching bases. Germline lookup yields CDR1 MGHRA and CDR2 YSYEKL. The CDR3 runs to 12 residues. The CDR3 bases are TGTGCCAGCAGCCCACCGGGGGAGACCCAGTACTTC. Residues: CASSPPGETQYF.

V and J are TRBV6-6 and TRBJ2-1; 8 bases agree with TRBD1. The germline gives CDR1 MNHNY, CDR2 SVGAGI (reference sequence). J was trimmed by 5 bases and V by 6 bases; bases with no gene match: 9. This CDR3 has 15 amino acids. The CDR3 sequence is CASSPDRESHNEQFF. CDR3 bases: TGTGCCAGCAGCCCGGACAGGGAGTCCCACAATGAGCAGTTCTTC.

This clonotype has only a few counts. CDR3 sequence reads: CSARGDGTDTQYF. In nucleotides, the CDR3 is TGCAGTGCTAGGGGGGACGGCACAGATACGCAGTATTTT. The chain is built from TRBV20-1 and TRBJ2-3; D possibly matches TRBD1 or TRBD2 (5 bases each). Germline V gene sequence: CDR1 DFQATT, CDR2 SNEGSKA (reference sequence). V dropped 3 bases and J dropped 1 base, with 8 bases sitting between them. There are 13 residues in the CDR3.

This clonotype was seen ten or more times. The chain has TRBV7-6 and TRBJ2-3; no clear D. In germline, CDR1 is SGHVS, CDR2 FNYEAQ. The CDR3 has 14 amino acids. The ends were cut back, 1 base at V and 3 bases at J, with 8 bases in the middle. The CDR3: CASSLGLPTDTQYF. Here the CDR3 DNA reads TGTGCCAGCAGCTTAGGTCTGCCGACAGATACGCAGTATTTT.

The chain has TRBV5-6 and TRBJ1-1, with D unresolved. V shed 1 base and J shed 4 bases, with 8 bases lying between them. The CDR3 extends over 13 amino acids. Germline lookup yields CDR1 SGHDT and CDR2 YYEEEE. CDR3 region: CASSLLGSTEAFF. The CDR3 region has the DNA TGTGCCAGCAGCTTGCTAGGGAGCACTGAAGCTTTCTTT. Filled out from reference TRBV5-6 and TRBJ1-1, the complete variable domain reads DAGVTQSPTHLIKTRGQQVTLRCSPKSGHDTVSWYQQALGQGPQFIFQYYEEEERQRGNFPDRFSGHQFPNYSSELNVNALLLGDSALYLCASSLLGSTEAFFGQGTRLTVV.